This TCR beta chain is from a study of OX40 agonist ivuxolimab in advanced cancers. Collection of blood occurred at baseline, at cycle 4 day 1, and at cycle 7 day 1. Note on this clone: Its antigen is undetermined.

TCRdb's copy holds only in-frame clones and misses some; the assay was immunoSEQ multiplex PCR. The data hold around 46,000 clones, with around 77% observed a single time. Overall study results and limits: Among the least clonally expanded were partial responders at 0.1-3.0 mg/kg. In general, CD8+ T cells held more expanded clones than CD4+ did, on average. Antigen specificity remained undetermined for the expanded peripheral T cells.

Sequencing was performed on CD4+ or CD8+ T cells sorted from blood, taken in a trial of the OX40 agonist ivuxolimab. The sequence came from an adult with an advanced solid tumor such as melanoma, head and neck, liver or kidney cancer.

The CDR3 reads CASSLSTGDYGYTF. Here the CDR3 DNA reads TGTGCCAGCAGCTTATCCACAGGGGACTATGGCTACACCTTC. The gene calls are TRBV11-2 and TRBJ1-2, with 7 bases that match TRBD1. The V segment lost 2 bases and the J segment 3 bases; nucleotides outside the gene matches: 3. This CDR3 is built from 14 residues. Germline CDR1 reads SGHAT; CDR2 reads FQNNGV.